A selection of T cell receptor beta chains follows, all from one sample in a study of sequential checkpoint blockade in melanoma. Repertoires were generated with immunoSEQ multiplex PCR, while TCRdb's copy carries only in-frame clones and drops some. The sample holds 8,000 to 10,000 clones, approximately 25% seen once. The starting material was tumor tissue (inferred from file names), obtained from a patient given nivolumab and ipilimumab in sequence. These receptors were collected from a human donor with melanoma. The CDR3 runs from the conserved cysteine through the conserved F or W. A D gene is named only where the DNA matches it firmly. Clone size is shown for a subset of rows, as once, few, many or a class of expanded clone.

j_call,d_call,v_call,clone_size,cdr3_nt,cdr3_aa
TRBJ2-7,NA,TRBV12-5,few,TGTGCCAGCAAGAGGGGAGAGGGATACGAGCAGTACTTC,CASKRGEGYEQYF
TRBJ2-5,TRBD1,TRBV23-1,few,TGCGCCAGCAGCAGACAGGGGGAGGAGACCCAGTACTTC,CASSRQGEETQYF
TRBJ2-7,TRBD2,TRBV14,NA,TGTGCCAGCAGCCATTGGACTAGCGGGAGGGAGCCGTCGATCTACGAGCAGTACTTC,CASSHWTSGREPSIYEQYF
TRBJ2-6,NA,TRBV30,NA,TGTGCCTGGTGGAGGAGGGGTGGTGGGGCCAACGTCCTGACTTTC,CAWWRRGGGANVLTF
TRBJ2-1,NA,TRBV30,NA,TGTGCCTGGAGCGCGACTAGGCGTGAGCAGTTCTTC,CAWSATRREQFF
TRBJ2-1,NA,TRBV5-1,NA,TGCGCCAGCAGCTTGGAAGGTCTCAGGGACAATGAGCAGTTCTTC,CASSLEGLRDNEQFF
TRBJ1-5,NA,TRBV7-2,many,TGTGCTAGCAGCTTATCAGTAAATCAGCCCCAGCATTTT,CASSLSVNQPQHF
TRBJ1-1,NA,TRBV5-1,NA,TGCGCCAGCAGCTTGGCGGTCAGCATGAACACTGAAGCTTTCTTT,CASSLAVSMNTEAFF
TRBJ2-7,NA,TRBV6-8,NA,TGTGCCAGCAGTTATTACGGGATAGGCTACGAGCAGTACTTC,CASSYYGIGYEQYF
TRBJ1-2,NA,TRBV28,NA,TGTGCCAGCAGTGATTGGACATCTGACTATGGCTACACCTTC,CASSDWTSDYGYTF
TRBJ1-6,NA,TRBV19,NA,TGTGCCAGTAGTTTCAGGAATGGCGACAATAATTCACCCCTCCACTTT,CASSFRNGDNNSPLHF
TRBJ1-3,NA,TRBV18,few,TGTGCCAGCTCACCCACACAGATCTCTGGAAACACCATATATTTT,CASSPTQISGNTIYF
TRBJ1-2,NA,TRBV6-8,medium-sized,TGTGCCAGCAGGACGGGGGCGAACTATGGCTACACCTTC,CASRTGANYGYTF
TRBJ2-5,TRBD1,TRBV29-1,NA,TGCAGCGTCCTAGGAGGACAGGGAGAGACCCAGTACTTC,CSVLGGQGETQYF
TRBJ2-7,TRBD1,TRBV6-8,many,TGTGCCAGCAGCCGGACAGGAGACCAAGCTTTCTACGAGCAGTACTTC,CASSRTGDQAFYEQYF
TRBJ1-3,NA,TRBV30,NA,TGTGCCTGGAGCTACGGCGGGACAACCGTCACCACCATATATTTT,CAWSYGGTTVTTIYF
TRBJ1-1,NA,TRBV7-7,few,TGTGCCAGCAGCCGGGGGCGGGGGTTGGCTGAAGCTTTCTTT,CASSRGRGLAEAFF
TRBJ2-1,TRBD1,TRBV4-1,NA,TGCGCCAGCAGCCACCGACAGGGTGGAAATGAGCAGTTCTTC,CASSHRQGGNEQFF
TRBJ2-1,TRBD2,TRBV14,NA,TGTGCCAGCAGCCAAAAAACGGGATTAGCGGGGCCCTTTGGGAATGAGCAGTTCTTC,CASSQKTGLAGPFGNEQFF
TRBJ2-6,TRBD2,TRBV4-1,few,TGCGCCAGCAGCACCCGGACTAGCGGCTCTGGGGCCAACGTCCTGACTTTC,CASSTRTSGSGANVLTF
TRBJ1-5,TRBD1,TRBV19,NA,TGTGCCAGTAGTATTCAGGGGGGCAATCAGCCCCAGCATTTT,CASSIQGGNQPQHF
TRBJ2-6,NA,TRBV6-8,NA,TGTGCCAGCAGGATAGGGCACTCTGGGGCCAACGTCCTGACTTTC,CASRIGHSGANVLTF
TRBJ1-2,TRBD1,TRBV30,NA,TGTGCCTGGAGTGACCCTCGCAGGGGGAGAGGCTATGGCTACACCTTC,CAWSDPRRGRGYGYTF
TRBJ1-5,TRBD1,TRBV2,few,TGTGCCAGCAGCGTCGGGGACAGGGATCAGCCCCAGCATTTT,CASSVGDRDQPQHF
TRBJ2-1,NA,TRBV29-1,NA,TGCAGCGTTGAGGGCGGGCCGGGAAAGAATGAGCAGTTCTTC,CSVEGGPGKNEQFF
TRBJ2-2,NA,TRBV9,few,TGTGCCAGCAGCGTCCCGAGCACCGGGGAGCTGTTTTTT,CASSVPSTGELFF
TRBJ2-7,NA,TRBV19,NA,TGTGCCAGTAGTATAGCCACCAGAGCCTACGAGCAGTACTTC,CASSIATRAYEQYF
TRBJ1-4,NA,TRBV18,NA,TGTGCCAGCTCATTTCGCATAGGGGCAACTAATGAAAAACTGTTTTTT,CASSFRIGATNEKLFF
TRBJ1-1,NA,TRBV18,few,TGTGCCAGCTCGCGGCGGGGTTCTGGGGCTGAAGCTTTCTTT,CASSRRGSGAEAFF
TRBJ2-1,TRBD2,TRBV19,medium-sized,TGTGCCAGTAGCCACCCTAGCGGGAGCTCCTACAATGAGCAGTTCTTC,CASSHPSGSSYNEQFF
TRBJ2-7,TRBD2,TRBV27,NA,TGTGCCAGCAGTTTAAAAGTAGCGGGCTTCTACGAGCAGTACTTC,CASSLKVAGFYEQYF
TRBJ2-3,TRBD2,TRBV4-1,NA,TGCGCCAGCAGCCAAGGCGGGGGGCGAAGCACAGATACGCAGTATTTT,CASSQGGGRSTDTQYF
TRBJ2-7,TRBD1,TRBV14,NA,TGTGCCAGCAGCCAACTCGGGACAGGGATCTACGAGCAGTACTTC,CASSQLGTGIYEQYF
TRBJ2-5,NA,TRBV18,NA,TGTGCCAGCTCCGTAGGGCCCGGTAGGGAGACCCAGTACTTC,CASSVGPGRETQYF
TRBJ2-3,NA,TRBV9,many,TGTGCCAGCAGCCGCAGGCTAGACACAGATACGCAGTATTTT,CASSRRLDTDTQYF
TRBJ2-1,NA,TRBV11-3,many,TGTGCCAGCAGCTTAGATATGGGATCTCGGGTCGGTGAGCAGTTCTTC,CASSLDMGSRVGEQFF
TRBJ2-7,TRBD1,TRBV11-3,few,TGTGCCAGCAGCTTGGTCGGGACAGAACGGAACGAGCAGTACTTC,CASSLVGTERNEQYF
TRBJ2-2,NA,TRBV5-1,NA,TGCGCCAGCAGCTTGGACAAGGCAGACACCGGGGAGCTGTTTTTT,CASSLDKADTGELFF
TRBJ2-1,NA,TRBV19,NA,TGTGCCAGTAGCAAAGCGGGCGTTGACAATGAGCAGTTCTTC,CASSKAGVDNEQFF
TRBJ1-6,NA,TRBV12-2,many,TGTGCAAGTCGCTTCACAGGGGGAAATTCACCCCTCCACTTT,CASRFTGGNSPLHF
TRBJ1-5,NA,TRBV19,NA,TGTGCCAGTAGCCTCACAGGGAATCAGCCCCAGCATTTT,CASSLTGNQPQHF
TRBJ1-2,TRBD1,TRBV6-8,NA,TGTGCCAGCAGCCGAAACCAGGACAGGGGGCTCTATGGCTACACCTTC,CASSRNQDRGLYGYTF